Following are 8 T cell receptor beta chains from one sample sequenced in a study of early T cells in non-severe SARS-CoV-2 infection. TCRdb processed the 5' RACE reads anew with MiXCR; each CDR3 protein has one entry. The repertoire holds tens of thousands of distinct CDR3 sequences, with approximately 6% as singletons. Specimen: whole blood. These receptors all stem from an adult who was a healthcare worker with PCR-confirmed SARS-CoV-2 infection or an uninfected control (not recorded which).

Ten or more counts support this clonotype. This CDR3 reads CASSERGGSSYEQYF. As DNA, the CDR3 is TGTGCCAGCTCGGAACGTGGCGGTTCCTCCTACGAGCAGTACTTC. The chain is built from TRBV25-1 and TRBJ2-7; no definite D call. CDR3 length: 15 amino acids. V was cut by 8 bases and J by 0 bases, with 17 bases left in between. CDR1 is MGHDK and CDR2 is SYGVNS in the germline V gene.

This clonotype has at least ten counts. The chain is built from TRBV30 and TRBJ1-2; TRBD1 might be the D (5 bases). Trimming took off 5 bases at V and 7 bases at J, with 11 bases between the two ends. Germline V CDR1 and CDR2: GTSNPN, SVGIG (reference sequence). The length of the CDR3 is 11 residues. This CDR3 reads CAWWGDAGYTF. Written as DNA, the CDR3 is TGTGCCTGGTGGGGGGACGCTGGCTACACCTTC.

This clonotype was found a few times. The CDR3 here is CSARWIAGGPSTDTQYF. DNA of the CDR3: TGCAGTGCTAGGTGGATAGCGGGAGGTCCTAGCACAGATACGCAGTATTTT. The rearrangement uses TRBV20-1 and TRBJ2-3; 10 bases align to TRBD2. CDR1 DFQATT and CDR2 SNEGSKA come from the germline V gene (reference sequence). The CDR3 totals 17 residues. V dropped 3 bases and J dropped 0; count of bases not matched to a gene: 9.

This clonotype came up a few times. This chain links TRBV12-3 or TRBV12-4 with TRBJ2-1; TRBD2 aligns across 12 bases. With V trimmed by 7 bases and J by 7 bases, 2 bases remained unmatched. CDR3 length equals 13 residues. CDR3 nucleotides: TGTGCCAGCAATCTAGCGGGAGGGAATGAGCAGTTCTTC. Amino acids: CASNLAGGNEQFF.

This chain uses TRBV19 with TRBJ1-2; D perhaps matches TRBD1 (6 bases). This CDR3 region has 14 residues. The germline V gene encodes CDR1 LNHDA and CDR2 SQIVND (reference sequence). V lost 2 bases, J lost 4 bases, and 11 bases lay in between. The CDR3 sequence: CASSITGSVYGYTF. The DNA for the CDR3 is TGTGCCAGTAGTATAACAGGGTCGGTCTATGGCTACACCTTC.

This clonotype occurred many times. This chain joins TRBV20-1 and TRBJ1-5; D ambiguous. The V and J ends lost 3 bases and 0 bases respectively, with 12 bases between them. Germline assignment: CDR1 DFQATT and CDR2 SNEGSKA (reference sequence). The CDR3 is 15 residues long. The CDR3 region is CSASLQVYSNQPQHF. The DNA of the CDR3 is TGCAGTGCTAGTCTCCAGGTCTATAGCAATCAGCCCCAGCATTTT.

This clonotype was seen many times. This sequence joins TRBV5-1 and TRBJ2-7, with TRBD2 matching over 11 bases. This CDR3 has 14 residues. Trimming cost V 3 bases and J 5 bases; bases outside gene matches: 4. Germline values: CDR1 SGHRS, CDR2 YFSETQ. The CDR3 reads CASSSGTSGNEQYF. DNA of the CDR3: TGCGCCAGCAGCTCCGGGACTAGCGGTAACGAGCAGTACTTC.

Ten or more counts support this clonotype. The genes are TRBV6-5 and TRBJ1-5, with TRBD1 matching 8 bases. This CDR3 has 16 residues. The germline V gene encodes CDR1 MNHEY and CDR2 SVGAGI. The junction had 7 bases not matched to a gene; V was cut back by 2 bases and J by 4 bases. CDR3 sequence reads: CASSYLIDRGNQPQHF. The CDR3 DNA follows: TGTGCCAGCAGTTACCTAATAGACAGGGGTAATCAGCCCCAGCATTTT.